The clone carrying this TCR beta chain was recorded a few times. What it binds is unknown. The CDR3 covers 11 residues. CDR1 is KGHSH, CDR2 LQKENI, per germline. V was shortened by 5 bases and J by 2 bases, with 3 bases between the two germline ends. The data belong to a study of cytomegalovirus exposure and HLA in healthy donors. Overall study findings and caveats: There were some public TCRs occurring in many donors, but most TCR sequences were rare. TRBV6-2, TRBV6-3 and other indistinguishable V segments were excluded.

Use of 60 Vbeta and 13 Jbeta primers characterized the PCR. Generated by immunoSEQ multiplex PCR, the TCRdb table keeps only in-frame clones and is missing some. This table holds around 99,000 clones, over 75% found once. The sequencing sample was made of PBMCs. The rearrangement links TRBV18 to TRBJ2-5; D remains unclear. This TCR came from a man aged 40-49 years in good health and CMV-seronegative. DNA of the CDR3: TGTGCCAGCTCATCACAAGAGACCCAGTACTTC. Amino acid sequence: CASSSQETQYF. The entire variable domain, with the rest obtained from reference TRBV18 and TRBJ2-5, is as follows: NAGVMQNPRHLVRRRGQEARLRCSPMKGHSHVYWYRQLPEEGLKFMVYLQKENIIDESGMPKERFSAEFPKEGPSILRIQQVVRGDSAAYFCASSSQETQYFGPGTRLLVL.